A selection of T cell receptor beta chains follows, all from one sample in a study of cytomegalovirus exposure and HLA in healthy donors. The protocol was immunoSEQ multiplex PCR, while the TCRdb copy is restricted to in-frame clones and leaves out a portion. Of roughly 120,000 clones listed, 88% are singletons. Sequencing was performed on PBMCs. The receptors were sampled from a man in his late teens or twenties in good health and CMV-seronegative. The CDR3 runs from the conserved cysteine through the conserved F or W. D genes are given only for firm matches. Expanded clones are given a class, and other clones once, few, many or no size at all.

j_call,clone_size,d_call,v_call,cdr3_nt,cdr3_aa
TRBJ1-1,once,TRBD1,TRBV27,TGTGCCAGCAGTCTCGGACAGGGGAGTGCTTTCTTT,CASSLGQGSAFF
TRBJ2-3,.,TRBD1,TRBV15,TGTGCCACCAGCACCAGACAGGGGGCTAGCACAGATACGCAGTATTTT,CATSTRQGASTDTQYF
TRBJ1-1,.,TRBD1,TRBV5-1,TGCGCCAGCAGCGCATACAGGGGTAGGGACACTGAAGCTTTCTTT,CASSAYRGRDTEAFF
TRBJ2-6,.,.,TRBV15,TGTGCCACCAGCAGAGATTTCAGGGCCACTGGGGCCAACGTCCTGACTTTC,CATSRDFRATGANVLTF
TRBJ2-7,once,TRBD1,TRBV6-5,TGTGCCAGCAGGCAACAGGGGCGGACCTACGAGCAGTACTTC,CASRQQGRTYEQYF
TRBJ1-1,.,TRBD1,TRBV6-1,TGTGCCATAGGACAGGGGGGAAGAACTGAAGCTTTCTTT,CAIGQGGRTEAFF
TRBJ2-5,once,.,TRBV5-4,TGTGCCAGCAGCTTCGGACCCAAAGGGGTAGAGACCCAGTACTTC,CASSFGPKGVETQYF
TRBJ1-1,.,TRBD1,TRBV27,TGTGCCAGCGCTCAGATGGGACAGTTGAACACTGAAGCTTTCTTT,CASAQMGQLNTEAFF
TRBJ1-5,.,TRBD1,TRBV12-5,TGTGCTAGTGGTTTGGCACAAGGGACAGCAAATCAGCCCCAGCATTTT,CASGLAQGTANQPQHF
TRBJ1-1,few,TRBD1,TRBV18,TGTGCCAGCTCACCCTACAGGGGATTCACTGAAGCTTTCTTT,CASSPYRGFTEAFF